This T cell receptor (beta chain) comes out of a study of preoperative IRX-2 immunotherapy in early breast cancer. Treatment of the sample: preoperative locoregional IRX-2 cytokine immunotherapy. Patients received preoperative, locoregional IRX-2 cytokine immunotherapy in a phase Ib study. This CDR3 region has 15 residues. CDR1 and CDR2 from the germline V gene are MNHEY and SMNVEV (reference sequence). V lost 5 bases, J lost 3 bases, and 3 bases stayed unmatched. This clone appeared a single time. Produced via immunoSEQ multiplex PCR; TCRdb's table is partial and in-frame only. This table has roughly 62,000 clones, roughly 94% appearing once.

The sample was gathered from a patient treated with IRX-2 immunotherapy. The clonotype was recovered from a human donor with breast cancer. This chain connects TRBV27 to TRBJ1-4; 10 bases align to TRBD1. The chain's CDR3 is CASSPGTGANEKLFF. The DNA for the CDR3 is TGTGCCAGCAGTCCCGGGACAGGGGCTAATGAAAAACTGTTTTTT.